This T cell receptor (beta chain) was observed in a study of identifying expanded T cells in peripheral blood. Study-wide results and caveats: Differentially abundant clones: around 1.2 between replicates, 16.4 at 2 to 3 weeks, around 20 at four. Clone count variance between roughly 2-week samples rose with total template count.

A remark on this clone: Its antigen is still unknown.

J was trimmed by 5 bases and V by 6 bases; bases with no gene match: 3. The CDR3 has 13 residues. Germline assignment: CDR1 MGHDK and CDR2 SYGVNS. Collection occurred without any documented infections or immune events in donors. The data were produced by immunoSEQ multiplex PCR, yet TCRdb's version contains in-frame clones alone and is incomplete. The sample comprises 97,000 or so clones, roughly 88% of which are singletons, and roughly 15% rests with the top ten. The sequencing sample was made of blood. This TCR came from a person aged 18-70 years in good health. The chain recombines TRBV25-1 with TRBJ1-4; 7 bases fit TRBD1. CDR3 sequence: CASSRDSNEKLFF. CDR3 nucleotides: TGTGCCAGCAGCCGGGACAGCAATGAAAAACTGTTTTTT.